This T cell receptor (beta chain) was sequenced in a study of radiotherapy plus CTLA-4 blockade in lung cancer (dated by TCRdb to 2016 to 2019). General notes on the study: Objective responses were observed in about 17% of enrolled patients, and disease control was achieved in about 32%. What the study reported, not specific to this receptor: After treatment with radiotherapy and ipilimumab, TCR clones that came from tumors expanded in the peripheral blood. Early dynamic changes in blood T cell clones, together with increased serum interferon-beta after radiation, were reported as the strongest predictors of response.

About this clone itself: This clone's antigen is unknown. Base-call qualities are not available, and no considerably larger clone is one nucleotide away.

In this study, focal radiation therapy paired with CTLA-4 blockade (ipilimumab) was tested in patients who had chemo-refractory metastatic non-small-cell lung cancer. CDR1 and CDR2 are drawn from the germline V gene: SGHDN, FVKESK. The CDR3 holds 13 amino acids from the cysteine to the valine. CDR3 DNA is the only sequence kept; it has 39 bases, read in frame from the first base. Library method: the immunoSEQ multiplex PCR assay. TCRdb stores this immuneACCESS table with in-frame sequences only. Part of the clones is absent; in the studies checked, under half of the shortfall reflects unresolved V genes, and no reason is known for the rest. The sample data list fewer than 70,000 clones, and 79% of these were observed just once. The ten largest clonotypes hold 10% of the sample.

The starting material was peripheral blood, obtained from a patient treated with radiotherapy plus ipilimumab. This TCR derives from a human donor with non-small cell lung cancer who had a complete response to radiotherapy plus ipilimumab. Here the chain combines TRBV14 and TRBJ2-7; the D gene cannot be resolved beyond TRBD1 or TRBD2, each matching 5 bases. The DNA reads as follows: TGTGCCAGCAGTCAAGGGGACGGATACGAGCAGTACGTC. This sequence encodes CASSQGDGYEQYV.